Each of the 3 T cell receptor beta chains below was sequenced from the same sample in a study of T-cell reconstitution after alpha-beta-depleted transplantation in children. A library of TCRbeta sequences, prepared with unique molecular identifiers, was generated. TCRdb redid the calling of the PCR reads with MiXCR, one entry per CDR3 protein. This table holds 90,000 to 100,000 distinct CDR3 sequences, 12% found once. The sample consisted of PBMCs from the stem cell graft donor, taken from the stem cell graft. These receptors were collected from a human donor who donated a stem cell graft to a child with inherited bone marrow failure.

At least ten counts were recorded for this clonotype. The rearrangement links TRBV27 to TRBJ1-4, with D possibly matching TRBD1 (6 bases). CDR1 MNHEY and CDR2 SMNVEV come from the germline V gene (reference sequence). Trimming took 6 bases from V and 0 from J, leaving 14 bases between them. The CDR3 loop spans 16 amino acids. The CDR3 nucleotides read TGTGCCAGCAGACCAGGGACAATTACAACTAATGAAAAACTGTTTTTT. This encodes CASRPGTITTNEKLFF.

This clonotype has ten or more counts. V gene TRBV4-2 combines with J gene TRBJ2-1, with 8 positions matching TRBD1. The CDR3 contains 15 residues. Losses at the gene ends were 4 bases for V and 5 bases for J; bases not matched to a gene: 7. The V gene's germline CDR1 is LGHNA and CDR2 YNFKEQ. This chain's CDR3 is CASSRQGQGDNEQFF. The CDR3 DNA follows: TGTGCCAGCAGCCGACAGGGGCAGGGGGACAATGAGCAGTTCTTC.

This clonotype was detected many times. The genes are TRBV20-1 and TRBJ1-1; D is unresolved. Germline V gives CDR1 DFQATT, CDR2 SNEGSKA (reference sequence). The CDR3 is made up of 11 amino acids. The V end was cut by 7 bases, the J end by 7 bases, with 13 bases between. The CDR3 protein is CSVQTVYEAFF. CDR3 DNA sequence: TGCAGTGTCCAGACCGTCTATGAAGCTTTCTTT.